The clone carrying this TCR beta chain was seen ten or more times. What it recognizes is unknown. The data originate from a study of T cells after yellow fever vaccination. Study in general: Any fraction with a low cell number was prepared using SMART-Seq v4 Ultra Low Input.

V gave up 2 bases and J gave up 0 bases, with 7 bases separating them. The CDR3 is made up of 14 amino acids. CDR1 SGDLS and CDR2 YYNGEE come from the germline V gene. The study's findings and limits: Re-detected after boosting: most primary clones, 96% of CD4 and about 85% of CD8. Clonotypes shared by both compartments, CD4 and CD8, made up a small share.

A universal primer site and UMIs were added as TCR cDNA was made by 5'RACE template switching. One entry per CDR3 protein results from TCRdb running MiXCR on the 5' RACE reads. Altogether 50,000 to 75,000 distinct CDR3 sequences are present, more than 5.5% being singletons, with the ten largest covering around 38%. Sequences were derived from CD8+ T cells sorted from PBMCs, sampled on the day of the first yellow fever vaccination. This TCR was sampled from a man younger than 35 who received the YFV17D yellow fever vaccine. The chain combines TRBV9 with TRBJ2-3; a possible D gene is TRBD1 (6 bases). The CDR3 DNA is TGTGCCAGCAGCGTCACAGGGAGCACAGATACGCAGTATTTT. Its protein is CASSVTGSTDTQYF.